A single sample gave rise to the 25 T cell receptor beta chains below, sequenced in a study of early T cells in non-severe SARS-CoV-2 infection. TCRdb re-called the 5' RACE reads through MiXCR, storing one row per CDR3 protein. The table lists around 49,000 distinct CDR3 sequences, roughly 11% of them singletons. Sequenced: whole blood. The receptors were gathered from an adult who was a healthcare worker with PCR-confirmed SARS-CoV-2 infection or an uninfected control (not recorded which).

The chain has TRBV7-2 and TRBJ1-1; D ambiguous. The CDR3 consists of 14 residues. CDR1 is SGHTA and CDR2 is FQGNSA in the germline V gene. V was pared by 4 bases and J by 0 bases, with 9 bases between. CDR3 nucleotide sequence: TGTGCCAGCAGCTCACAGAGTCTGAACACTGAAGCTTTCTTT. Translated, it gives CASSSQSLNTEAFF.

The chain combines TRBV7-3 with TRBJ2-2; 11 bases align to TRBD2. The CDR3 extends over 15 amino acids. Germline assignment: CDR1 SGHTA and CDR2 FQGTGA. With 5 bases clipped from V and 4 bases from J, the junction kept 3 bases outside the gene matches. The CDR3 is CASSPTSGATGELFF. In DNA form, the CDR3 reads TGTGCCAGCAGCCCGACTAGCGGGGCCACCGGGGAGCTGTTTTTT.

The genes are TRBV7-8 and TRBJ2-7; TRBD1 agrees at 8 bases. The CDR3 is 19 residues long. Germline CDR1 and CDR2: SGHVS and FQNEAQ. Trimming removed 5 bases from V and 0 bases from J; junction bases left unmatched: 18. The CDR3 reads CASSPNRDRILISSYEQYF. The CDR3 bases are TGTGCCAGCAGCCCTAACCGGGACAGGATTTTAATTAGCTCCTACGAGCAGTACTTC.

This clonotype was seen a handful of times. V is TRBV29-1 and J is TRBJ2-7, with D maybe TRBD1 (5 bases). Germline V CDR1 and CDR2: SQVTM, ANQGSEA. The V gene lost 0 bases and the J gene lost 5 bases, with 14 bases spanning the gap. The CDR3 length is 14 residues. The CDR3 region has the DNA TGCAGCGTTGAAGATGGGGCAGGCTCTAACGAGCAGTACTTC. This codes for CSVEDGAGSNEQYF.

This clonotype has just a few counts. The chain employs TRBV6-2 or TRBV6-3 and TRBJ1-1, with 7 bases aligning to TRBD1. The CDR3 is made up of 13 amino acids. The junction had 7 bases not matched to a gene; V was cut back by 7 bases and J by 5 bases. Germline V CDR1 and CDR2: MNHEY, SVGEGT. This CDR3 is CASISQGGTEAFF. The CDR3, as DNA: TGTGCCAGCATTTCTCAGGGGGGGACTGAAGCTTTCTTT.

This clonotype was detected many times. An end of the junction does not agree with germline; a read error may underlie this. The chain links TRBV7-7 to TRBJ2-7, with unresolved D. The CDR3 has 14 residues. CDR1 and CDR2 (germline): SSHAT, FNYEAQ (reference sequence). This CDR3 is CASSPISTTYEQYF. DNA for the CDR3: TGTGCTAGCAGCCCCATTAGTACCACCTACGAGCAGTACTTC. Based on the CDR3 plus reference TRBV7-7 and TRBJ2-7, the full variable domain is GAGVSQSPRYKVTKRGQDVTLRCDPISSHATLYWYQQALGQGPEFLTYFNYEAQPDKSGLPSDRFSAERPEGSISTLTIQRTEQRDSAMYRCASSPISTTYEQYFGPGTRLTVT.

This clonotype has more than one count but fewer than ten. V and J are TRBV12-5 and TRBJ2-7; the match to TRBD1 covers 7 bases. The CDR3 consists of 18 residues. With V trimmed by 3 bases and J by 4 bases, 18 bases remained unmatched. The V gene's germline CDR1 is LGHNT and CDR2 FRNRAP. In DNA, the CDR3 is TGTGCTAGTGGTTTACGACAGGGAAGCGGCTCAATCTTTTACGAGCAGTACTTC. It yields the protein CASGLRQGSGSIFYEQYF.

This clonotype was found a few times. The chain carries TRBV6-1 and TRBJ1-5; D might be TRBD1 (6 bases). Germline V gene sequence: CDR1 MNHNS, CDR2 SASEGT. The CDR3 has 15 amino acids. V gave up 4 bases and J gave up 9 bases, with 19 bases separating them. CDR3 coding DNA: TGTGCCAGCAGTGCAGGACAGTTTCTAGGGTCGCCCCAGCATTTT. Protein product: CASSAGQFLGSPQHF.

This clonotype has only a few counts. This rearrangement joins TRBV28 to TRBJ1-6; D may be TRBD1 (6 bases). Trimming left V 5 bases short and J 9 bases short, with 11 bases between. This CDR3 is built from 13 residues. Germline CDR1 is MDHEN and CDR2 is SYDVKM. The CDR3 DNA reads TGTGCCAGCAGTGGAACAGGGCCTTCACCCCTCCACTTT. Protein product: CASSGTGPSPLHF.

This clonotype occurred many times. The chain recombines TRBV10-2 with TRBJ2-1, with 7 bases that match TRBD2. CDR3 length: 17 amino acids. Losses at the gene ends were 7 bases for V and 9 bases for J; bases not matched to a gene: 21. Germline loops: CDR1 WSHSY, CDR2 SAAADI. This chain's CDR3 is CASTSSLAFRSGIEQFF. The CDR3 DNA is TGCGCCAGCACCAGCTCACTAGCGTTCAGAAGCGGGATTGAGCAGTTCTTC.

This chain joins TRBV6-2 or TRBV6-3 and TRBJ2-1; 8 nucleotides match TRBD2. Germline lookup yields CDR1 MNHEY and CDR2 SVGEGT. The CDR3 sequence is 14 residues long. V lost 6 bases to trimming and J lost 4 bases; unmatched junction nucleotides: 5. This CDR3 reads CASRGLARYNEQFF. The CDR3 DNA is TGTGCCAGCAGAGGACTAGCCCGTTACAATGAGCAGTTCTTC.

This chain's CDR3 is CASSLLAGGRGEQFF. CDR3 coding DNA: TGTGCCAGCAGCCTTCTAGCGGGAGGGCGCGGTGAGCAGTTCTTC. The chain is built from TRBV7-2 and TRBJ2-1, with 12 bases matching TRBD2. Trimming cost V 5 bases and J 9 bases; bases outside gene matches: 8. The length of the CDR3 is 15 residues. CDR1 is SGHTA, CDR2 FQGNSA, per germline.

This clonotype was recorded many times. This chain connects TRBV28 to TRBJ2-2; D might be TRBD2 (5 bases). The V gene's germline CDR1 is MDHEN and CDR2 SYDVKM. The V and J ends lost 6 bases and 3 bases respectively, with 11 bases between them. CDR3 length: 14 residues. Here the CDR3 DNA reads TGTGCCAGCAGGGGAGCCGCAGACACCGGGGAGCTGTTTTTT. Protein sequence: CASRGAADTGELFF.

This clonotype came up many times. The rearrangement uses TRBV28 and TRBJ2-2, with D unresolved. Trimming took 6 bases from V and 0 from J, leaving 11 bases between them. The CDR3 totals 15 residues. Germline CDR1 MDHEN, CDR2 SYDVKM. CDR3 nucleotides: TGTGCCAGCAGAGATAGCCGGGCGAACACCGGGGAGCTGTTTTTT. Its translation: CASRDSRANTGELFF.

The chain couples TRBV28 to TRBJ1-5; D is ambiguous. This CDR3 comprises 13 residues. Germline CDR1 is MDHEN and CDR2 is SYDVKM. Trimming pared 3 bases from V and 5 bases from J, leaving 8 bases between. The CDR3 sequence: CASSFNEHQPQHF. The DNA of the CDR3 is TGTGCCAGCAGTTTTAACGAGCATCAGCCCCAGCATTTT.

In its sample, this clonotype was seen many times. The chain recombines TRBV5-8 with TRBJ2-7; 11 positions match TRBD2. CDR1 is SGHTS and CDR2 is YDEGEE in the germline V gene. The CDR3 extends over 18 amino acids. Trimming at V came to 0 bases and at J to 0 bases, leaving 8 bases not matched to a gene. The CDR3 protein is CASSLAGLAGGSSYEQYF. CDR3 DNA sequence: TGTGCCAGCAGCTTGGCCGGACTAGCGGGCGGGAGCTCCTACGAGCAGTACTTC.

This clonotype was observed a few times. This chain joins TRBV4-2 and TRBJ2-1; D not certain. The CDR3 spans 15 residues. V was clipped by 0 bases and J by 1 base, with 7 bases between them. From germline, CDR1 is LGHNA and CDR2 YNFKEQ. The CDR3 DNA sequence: TGTGCCAGCAGCCAAGACCGATATTCCTACAATGAGCAGTTCTTC. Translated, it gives CASSQDRYSYNEQFF.

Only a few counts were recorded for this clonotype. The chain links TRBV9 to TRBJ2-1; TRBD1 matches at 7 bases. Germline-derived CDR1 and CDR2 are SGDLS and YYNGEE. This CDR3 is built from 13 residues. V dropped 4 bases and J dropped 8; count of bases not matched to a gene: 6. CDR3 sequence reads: CASSPRQGYEQFF. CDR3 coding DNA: TGTGCCAGCAGCCCGCGACAGGGTTATGAGCAGTTCTTC.

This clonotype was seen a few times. The CDR3 reads CASSFEEANYGYTF. The CDR3 DNA reads as TGTGCCAGCAGTTTTGAAGAAGCCAACTATGGCTACACCTTC. V usage is TRBV28 and J usage is TRBJ1-2; D is ambiguous. Trimming took off 3 bases at V and 2 bases at J, with 10 bases between the two ends. This CDR3 has 14 amino acids. The germline gives CDR1 MDHEN, CDR2 SYDVKM.

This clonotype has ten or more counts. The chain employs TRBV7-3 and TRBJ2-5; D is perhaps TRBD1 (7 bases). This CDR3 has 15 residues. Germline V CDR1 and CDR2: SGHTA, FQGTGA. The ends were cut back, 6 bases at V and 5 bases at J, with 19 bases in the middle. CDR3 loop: CASSRTAGGFETQYF. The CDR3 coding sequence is TGTGCCAGCAGTCGGACGGCAGGGGGGTTTGAGACCCAGTACTTC. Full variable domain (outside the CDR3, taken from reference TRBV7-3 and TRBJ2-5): GAGVSQTPSNKVTEKGKYVELRCDPISGHTALYWYRQSLGQGPEFLIYFQGTGAADDSGLPNDRFFAVRPEGSVSTLKIQRTERGDSAVYLCASSRTAGGFETQYFGPGTRLLVL.

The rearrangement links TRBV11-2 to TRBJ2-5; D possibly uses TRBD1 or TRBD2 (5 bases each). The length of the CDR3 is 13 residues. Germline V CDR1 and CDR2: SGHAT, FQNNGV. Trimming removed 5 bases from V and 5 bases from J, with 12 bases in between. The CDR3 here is CASSRQGVETQYF. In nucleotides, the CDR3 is TGTGCCAGCAGCCGCCAGGGAGTGGAGACCCAGTACTTC.

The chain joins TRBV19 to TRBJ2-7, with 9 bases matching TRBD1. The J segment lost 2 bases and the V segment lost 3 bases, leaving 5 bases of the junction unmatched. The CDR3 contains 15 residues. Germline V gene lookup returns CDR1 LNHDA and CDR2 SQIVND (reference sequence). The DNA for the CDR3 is TGTGCCAGTAGTATGGATGGGACAGGGCCCTACGAGCAGTACTTC. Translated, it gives CASSMDGTGPYEQYF.

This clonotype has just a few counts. In nucleotides, the CDR3 is TGTGCCAGCAGCTTCAACTTATCTAGCGGGAGCTACAATGAGCAGTTCTTC. This sequence encodes CASSFNLSSGSYNEQFF. The V call is TRBV11-2, the J call TRBJ2-1, with 10 bases matching TRBD2. Losses at the gene ends were 3 bases for V and 3 bases for J; bases not matched to a gene: 8. There are 17 residues in the CDR3. Germline-derived CDR1 and CDR2 are SGHAT and FQNNGV.

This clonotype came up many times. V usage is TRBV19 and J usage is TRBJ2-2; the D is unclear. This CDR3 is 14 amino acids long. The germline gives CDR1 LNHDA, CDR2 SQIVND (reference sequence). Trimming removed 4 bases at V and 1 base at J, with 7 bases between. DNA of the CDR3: TGTGCCAGTAGTAGTTCCATGAACACCGGGGAGCTGTTTTTT. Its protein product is CASSSSMNTGELFF.

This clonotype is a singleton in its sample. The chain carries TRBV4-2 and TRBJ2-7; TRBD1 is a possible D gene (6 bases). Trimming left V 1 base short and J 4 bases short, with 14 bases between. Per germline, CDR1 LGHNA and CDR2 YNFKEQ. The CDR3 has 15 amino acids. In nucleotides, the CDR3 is TGTGCCAGCAGCCAAGTTTCGTCAGGGGAATACGAGCAGTACTTC. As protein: CASSQVSSGEYEQYF.